These T cell receptor beta chains were read from a single sample in a study of blood T cell repertoires in COVID-19. Clones were sequenced by immunoSEQ multiplex PCR, and TCRdb holds only the in-frame ones, with some missing. The sample holds approximately 200,000 clones; 85% to 90% are singletons and the top ten take about 3.5%. The sequencing input was PBMCs or T cells enriched from blood (not recorded which). These receptors originate from a woman aged 18-29 years in a cohort exposed to, infected with or recovered from COVID-19 (not recorded which). CDR3s include the opening cysteine and the closing phenylalanine or tryptophan. D genes are given only for firm matches. Only some rows state a clone size, as once, few, many or a class for expanded clones.

once	.	TRBV7-8	TRBJ1-1	CASSLEVVNTEAFF	TGTGCCAGCAGCTTAGAAGTAGTGAACACTGAAGCTTTCTTT
few	TRBD1	TRBV12-3/TRBV12-4	TRBJ1-1	CASRRQGNTEAFF	TGTGCCAGCAGACGACAGGGAAACACTGAAGCTTTCTTT
.	.	TRBV5-8	TRBJ1-5	CALTTRHF	TGTGCCCTAACTACCCGGCATTTT
.	.	TRBV4-2	TRBJ2-3	CASSQDGPLPGSTDTQYF	TGTGCCAGCAGCCAAGATGGGCCACTACCGGGGAGCACAGATACGCAGTATTTT
.	.	TRBV7-8	TRBJ1-5	CASSFQGRQPQHF	TGTGCCAGCAGCTTTCAGGGGAGACAGCCCCAGCATTTT
few	.	TRBV10-1	TRBJ2-3	CASSPSGRGRTDTQYF	TGCGCCAGCAGCCCCTCTGGGCGGGGGCGCACAGATACGCAGTATTTT
.	TRBD1	TRBV6-6	TRBJ1-2	CASSYGQGEYYGYTF	TGTGCCAGCAGTTACGGGCAGGGGGAATACTATGGCTACACCTTC
.	.	TRBV12-3/TRBV12-4	TRBJ2-5	CASSMGTSETQYF	TGTGCCAGCAGTATGGGGACATCAGAGACCCAGTACTTC
.	TRBD1	TRBV5-4	TRBJ1-6	CAIRDSNNSPLHF	TGTGCCATCCGGGACAGTAATAATTCACCCCTCCACTTT
.	.	TRBV7-2	TRBJ2-4	CASSPGRGRGRDIQYF	TGTGCCAGCAGCCCAGGCAGAGGCCGGGGTCGGGACATTCAGTACTTC
.	TRBD2	TRBV11-2	TRBJ2-7	CATEVGVAGVNSYEQYF	TGTGCCACCGAAGTCGGGGTAGCGGGCGTCAACTCCTACGAGCAGTACTTC
.	.	TRBV5-1	TRBJ2-1	CASSLEQGLRVDEQFF	TGCGCCAGCAGCTTGGAACAGGGCCTGCGGGTGGATGAGCAGTTCTTC
.	TRBD1	TRBV10-2	TRBJ1-5	CASSDRGRNQPQHF	TGCGCCAGCAGTGACAGGGGGCGAAATCAGCCCCAGCATTTT
many	.	TRBV10-2	TRBJ2-1	CASSEFSTIHNEQFF	TGCGCCAGCAGTGAATTCTCAACAATCCACAATGAGCAGTTCTTC
.	TRBD1	TRBV27	TRBJ1-2	CASSSGDRVDGYTF	TGTGCCAGCAGTTCCGGGGACAGGGTGGATGGCTACACCTTC
.	TRBD1	TRBV24-1	TRBJ1-5	CATSDDRGQFQPQHF	TGTGCCACCAGTGACGACAGGGGGCAGTTTCAGCCCCAGCATTTT
.	.	TRBV7-9	TRBJ1-1	CASSFSAGRTEAFF	TGTGCCAGCAGCTTCAGCGCGGGACGAACTGAAGCTTTCTTT
.	.	TRBV18	TRBJ2-2	CASSPGTPATGELFF	TGTGCCAGCTCACCAGGGACACCAGCCACCGGGGAGCTGTTTTTT
.	TRBD2	TRBV4-2	TRBJ2-7	CASSQPSGSYEQYF	TGTGCCAGCAGCCAACCTAGCGGGAGTTACGAGCAGTACTTC
.	.	TRBV7-9	TRBJ1-6	CASSFGPRVGSPLHF	TGTGCCAGCAGCTTTGGGCCCAGGGTGGGGTCACCCCTCCACTTT
.	TRBD2	TRBV18	TRBJ2-1	CASSPPGGRVLNEQFF	TGTGCCAGCTCACCACCCGGCGGGAGGGTCCTGAATGAGCAGTTCTTC
.	TRBD1	TRBV25-1	TRBJ1-1	CASSDETRGQDTEAFF	TGTGCCAGCAGTGATGAGACGAGGGGGCAGGACACTGAAGCTTTCTTT